The 6 T cell receptor beta chains given below trace back to one sample, sequenced in a study of monozygotic twins with inflammatory bowel disease (dated by TCRdb to about 2019). The library was obtained by 5' RACE. TCRdb shows the sequencer as Illumina HiSeq 2500. TCRdb reprocessed the sequencing reads and holds a single record per CDR3 protein sequence, with no DNA. The sample table records some 210,000 distinct CDR3 sequences. The top ten constitute 1.5% to 2% of the sample. The sequenced sample consisted of blood. The receptors derive from a human donor with ulcerative colitis or Crohn's disease, or a healthy co-twin of an affected twin (not recorded which).

J is TRBJ2-1 and V is TRBV3-1; checking the TCRdb D call of TRBD2 is not possible without DNA. The CDR3 covers 17 residues. CDR1 is LGHDT and CDR2 is YNNKEL in the germline V gene (reference sequence). The CDR3 region is CASSPPRRGSDYNEQFF.

This chain joins TRBV12-3 or TRBV12-4 and TRBJ1-3. The CDR3 is 15 amino acids. The CDR3 reads CASSPQLSSGNTIYF.

V gene TRBV24-1 combines with J gene TRBJ2-1; the TRBD1 assignment by TCRdb is unverifiable without DNA. The CDR3 is 15 residues long. From germline, CDR1 is KGHDR and CDR2 SFDVKD. CDR3 in amino acids: CATSERGSLIGEQFF.

The gene calls are TRBV5-4 and TRBJ2-3; the D call of TRBD2 rests on TCRdb alone, since no DNA is present to check it. The length of the CDR3 is 16 residues. Germline assignment: CDR1 SGHNT and CDR2 YYREEE (reference sequence). CDR3 amino acids: CASSWRTIRGTDTQYF.

This chain uses TRBV24-1 with TRBJ2-7; checking the TCRdb D call of TRBD1 is not possible without DNA. The CDR3 has 17 residues. From germline, CDR1 is KGHDR and CDR2 SFDVKD. CDR3 sequence reads: CATSDPRDLRLSYEQYF.

V gene TRBV7-9 combines with J gene TRBJ2-7; TCRdb outputs TRBD1, but without DNA this stays unchecked. Germline-derived CDR1 and CDR2 are SEHNR and FQNEAQ (reference sequence). The CDR3 consists of 14 residues. The CDR3 sequence is CASSLAGGRDEQYF.